This T cell receptor beta chain was observed in a study of control samples from healthy donors and cancer patients (dated by TCRdb to the early 2020s). Library creation used the immunoSEQ multiplex PCR assay. The immuneACCESS repertoire file appears here via TCRdb, limited to in-frame rearrangements. These files lack a portion of the clones; in checked studies, under half of the deficit traces to unresolved V genes, and the cause of the others is not known. This sample comprises 150,000 or so clones, 90% to 95% of them detected only once. Over 12% of the sample is taken by the ten largest. From V the trimming removes 1 base and from J it removes 4 bases, while the gene matches leave 8 bases of the junction unaccounted for. The germline V gene supplies CDR1 SGDLS and CDR2 YYNGEE. The CDR3, from cysteine to phenylalanine, totals 16 residues. The sequence is cut down to CDR3 DNA, 48 bases in frame from base 1.

Concerning this clone itself: Its antigen is currently not known. No base qualities exist here, and no much larger clone lies one base off it.

This sequence was found in a man in his 60s with colorectal cancer. Sequencing was performed on PBMCs. In this chain, TRBV9 is recombined with TRBJ2-5, with 9 central nucleotides matching TRBD2. The CDR3 is CASSVQGGGAAETQYF. Here is the DNA: TGTGCCAGCAGCGTACAGGGCGGGGGGGCCGCAGAGACCCAGTACTTC.